A selection of T cell receptor beta chains follows, all from one sample in a study of CD8 T cells in Susac syndrome. TCRdb re-called the immunoSEQ multiplex PCR reads through MiXCR, storing one row per CDR3 protein. The sample records hundreds of thousands of distinct CDR3 sequences, around 90% being singletons. The sample comprised CD8+ T cells from PBMCs. The source of these receptors is a human donor with multiple sclerosis. Both conserved end residues are part of each CDR3. D genes are given only for firm matches. Only part of the rows carry a size: once, few, many, or a class if the clone is expanded.

.	TRBV27	TRBJ1-1	.	CASSLFPGMNTEAFF	TGTGCCAGCAGTCTTTTTCCAGGCATGAACACTGAAGCTTTCTTT
.	TRBV6-2/TRBV6-3	TRBJ2-5	.	CASSPDSVTQYF	TGTGCCAGCAGTCCCGATAGCGTGACCCAGTACTTC
.	TRBV20-1	TRBJ2-1	TRBD1	CSARRTGDNEQFF	TGCAGTGCTAGACGGACAGGTGACAATGAGCAGTTCTTC
.	TRBV12-3/TRBV12-4	TRBJ2-5	TRBD1	CASSFRTGGQETQYF	TGTGCCAGCAGTTTTCGGACAGGGGGCCAAGAGACCCAGTACTTC
.	TRBV7-9	TRBJ2-7	.	CASSSSVQGKYF	TGTGCCAGCAGCTCAAGTGTCCAGGGCAAGTACTTC
.	TRBV3-1	TRBJ2-2	TRBD1	CASSQVWSPRTGSSTGELFF	TGTGCCAGCAGCCAAGTCTGGTCGCCCCGGACAGGGTCGAGCACCGGGGAGCTGTTTTTT
.	TRBV29-1	TRBJ1-1	.	CSVDRASNTEAFF	TGCAGCGTAGACCGGGCCTCTAACACTGAAGCTTTCTTT
.	TRBV6-2/TRBV6-3	TRBJ2-1	TRBD1	CASSYGSGQGARNEQFF	TGTGCCAGCAGTTACGGATCGGGACAGGGGGCTCGCAATGAGCAGTTCTTC
.	TRBV7-9	TRBJ2-7	.	CAILRQGVYEQYF	TGTGCGATCCTCCGGCAGGGTGTCTACGAGCAGTACTTC
.	TRBV20-1	TRBJ2-5	TRBD2	CSAVRTGLAGTIGETQYF	TGCAGTGCTGTAAGAACGGGACTAGCGGGAACGATTGGAGAGACCCAGTACTTC
.	TRBV29-1	TRBJ2-6	.	CSVEGGMGSPANVLTF	TGCAGCGTTGAAGGCGGTATGGGGTCCCCGGCCAACGTCCTGACTTTC
.	TRBV2	TRBJ2-3	.	CASSSGGLDTQYF	TGTGCCAGCAGTAGTGGGGGCCTAGATACGCAGTATTTT
.	TRBV13	TRBJ1-4	.	CASSFYMGGELFF	TGTGCCAGCAGCTTCTATATGGGGGGGGAACTGTTTTTT
.	TRBV9	TRBJ2-3	.	CASSVWTSTDTQYF	TGTGCCAGCAGCGTTTGGACCAGCACAGATACGCAGTATTTT
.	TRBV9	TRBJ2-1	.	CASSVEDLPANEQFF	TGTGCCAGCAGCGTAGAGGACCTCCCCGCGAATGAGCAGTTCTTC
.	TRBV7-8	TRBJ2-1	TRBD2	CASSSTTSGPQFF	TGTGCCAGCAGCTCGACCACTAGCGGGCCACAGTTCTTC
.	TRBV10-1	TRBJ2-1	TRBD2	CASSEQRGYNEQFF	TGCGCCAGCAGTGAACAGCGGGGTTACAATGAGCAGTTCTTC
once	TRBV4-3	TRBJ1-1	TRBD1	CASSPGQTNTEAFF	TGCGCCAGCAGCCCGGGACAGACGAACACTGAAGCTTTCTTT
.	TRBV3-1	TRBJ2-1	TRBD1	CASSSAGTGYNEQFF	TGTGCCAGCAGCTCCGCGGGGACAGGATACAATGAGCAGTTCTTC
.	TRBV13	TRBJ2-6	.	CASSQLAGGSGANVLTF	TGTGCCAGCAGCCAACTAGCAGGCGGGTCTGGGGCCAACGTCCTGACTTTC
once	TRBV15	TRBJ2-7	.	CATSRDSPGASYEQYF	TGTGCCACCAGCAGGGATAGCCCGGGGGCCTCCTACGAGCAGTACTTC
.	TRBV7-9	TRBJ1-1	.	CASSLLSGSEAFF	TGTGCCAGCAGCTTACTCAGTGGCTCTGAAGCTTTCTTT